This T cell receptor beta chain was captured in a study of blood T cells in healthy people across ages. This CDR3 spans 15 amino acids. CDR1 is MDHEN and CDR2 is SYDVKM in the germline V gene. V gave up 1 base and J gave up 3 bases, with 13 bases separating them. Primers used in a second PCR of roughly 6 to 12 cycles were a sample-barcoded 5' primer and a J-beta primer mix. A single record per CDR3 protein comes from TCRdb applying MiXCR to the 5' RACE reads. This table holds hundreds of thousands of distinct CDR3 sequences, around 41% found once. The chain combines TRBV28 with TRBJ2-7, with D possibly TRBD1 on 7 matching bases. This clonotype originated in a man older than 75 in good health. Sequencing was done on a sample of blood. The CDR3 is CASSLSRRGVYEQYF. DNA of the CDR3: TGTGCCAGCAGTTTATCCCGCAGGGGGGTCTACGAGCAGTACTTC.